The text below deals with one T cell receptor beta chain. This sample was taken from a study of blood T cells in healthy people across ages. In germline, CDR1 is MNHEY, CDR2 SVGEGT. The V segment lost 6 bases and the J segment 3 bases; nucleotides outside the gene matches: 9. The CDR3 length is 15 residues. With a J-beta primer mix and a sample-barcoded 5' primer, a second PCR ran about 7 to 12 cycles. Carrying 12 random nucleotides, a template-switch adaptor labeled each individual cDNA molecule. One entry per CDR3 protein results from TCRdb running MiXCR on the 5' RACE reads. Seen here are about 680,000 distinct CDR3 sequences, around 48% observed once, and the top ten hold 30% to 40%. Healthy individuals of Caucasian origin from Russia, aged roughly 6 to 95, served as donors. Total RNA, at least 5 micrograms per sample, came from PBMCs.

Sequenced sample: blood. V gene TRBV6-2 or TRBV6-3 combines with J gene TRBJ2-7; 9 bases agree with TRBD1. This TCR was recovered from a woman in her sixties in good health. The CDR3 loop is CASRNDRGSHYEQYF. The CDR3 nucleotides are TGTGCCAGCAGGAATGACAGGGGGTCGCACTACGAGCAGTACTTC.